This T cell receptor beta chain is drawn from a study of shared clonotypes between healthy human individuals. Germline-derived CDR1 and CDR2 are LNHDA and SQIVND (reference sequence). This CDR3 region has 16 residues. The V gene lost 6 bases and the J gene lost 4 bases, with 19 bases spanning the gap. A remark on this clone: As yet, its antigen is unknown.

Profiling relied on immunoSEQ multiplex PCR, and the TCRdb table lists in-frame clones only, not all of them. Of under 550,000 clones in the sample, around 96% were seen once. Study-level results: Non-shared clonotypes had lower generation probabilities than those shared by all four donors.

The sample taken for sequencing was naive CD4+ T cells sorted from blood. Subset given: CD45RA+ positively selected. This sequence was found in a woman in her twenties or thirties in good health. This chain links TRBV19 with TRBJ2-1, with D tentatively TRBD1 or TRBD2 (6 bases each). CDR3 nucleotides: TGTGCCAGTAGATCTGAGTTCGGGGGCGAGTACAATGAGCAGTTCTTC. Translated, it gives CASRSEFGGEYNEQFF.